These 11 T cell receptor beta chains were all obtained from the same sample, sequenced in a study of OX40 agonist ivuxolimab in advanced cancers. Sequencing was performed with immunoSEQ multiplex PCR; in TCRdb, only in-frame clones are kept and a portion is missing. This sample has 76,000 or so clones; over 75% occur once, and the top ten carry roughly 0.66%. The specimen was CD4+ or CD8+ T cells sorted from blood, collected in a trial of the OX40 agonist ivuxolimab. These receptors all come from an adult with an advanced solid tumor such as melanoma, head and neck, liver or kidney cancer.

The chain carries TRBV7-6 and TRBJ1-1, with D possibly matching TRBD1 (5 bases). Germline V gene lookup returns CDR1 SGHVS and CDR2 FNYEAQ. Trimming shortened V by 5 bases and J by 1 base, and 14 bases separated the two germline ends. The CDR3 has 15 amino acids. The CDR3 sequence is CASSPRELPNTEAFF. The DNA of the CDR3 is TGTGCCAGCAGCCCCAGGGAATTGCCGAACACTGAAGCTTTCTTT.

The genes are TRBV11-2 and TRBJ2-7; weak D call: TRBD2 (7 bases). V was clipped by 5 bases and J by 6 bases, with 14 bases between them. Germline values: CDR1 SGHAT, CDR2 FQNNGV. This CDR3 contains 13 residues. CDR3 bases: TGTGCCAGCAGCCCAGGGGAGGGGCGCGAGCAGTACTTC. Protein: CASSPGEGREQYF.

V gene TRBV6-4 combines with J gene TRBJ2-1; the match to TRBD2 covers 12 bases. CDR1 and CDR2 (germline): MRHNA, SNTAGT. V shed 0 bases and J 12 bases; nucleotides not matched to a gene: 9. CDR3 length equals 16 residues. This chain's CDR3 is CASSDSMGASGGAQFF. The CDR3 nucleotides are TGTGCCAGCAGTGACTCCATGGGTGCTAGCGGGGGGGCGCAGTTCTTC.

This rearrangement joins TRBV16 to TRBJ1-1; maybe TRBD1 (6 bases). Germline CDR1 is KGHSY and CDR2 is FQNENV. The CDR3 extends over 15 amino acids. V was clipped by 4 bases and J by 5 bases, with 17 bases between them. The CDR3 DNA is TGTGCCAGCAGCCCGTCGGGGGGGGCGAAGACTGAAGCTTTCTTT. This codes for CASSPSGGAKTEAFF.

The V gene is TRBV7-2, the J gene TRBJ2-3, with a possible D match to TRBD2 (5 bases). This CDR3 region has 18 residues. Germline V gives CDR1 SGHTA, CDR2 FQGNSA. V was trimmed by 2 bases and J by 4 bases, leaving 22 bases between them. CDR3 protein: CASSLLTTWSSLADTQYF. Here the CDR3 DNA reads TGTGCCAGCAGCTTACTCACGACTTGGTCTAGCCTCGCAGATACGCAGTATTTT.

The chain joins TRBV7-9 to TRBJ2-3; possible D gene TRBD1, 6 bases. Trimming stripped 5 bases from V and 0 bases from J, with 15 bases between. Per germline, CDR1 SEHNR and CDR2 FQNEAQ (reference sequence). This CDR3 contains 16 residues. The CDR3, as DNA: TGTGCCAGCAGCCGTCGGTTGGGGGCGAGCACAGATACGCAGTATTTT. Protein sequence: CASSRRLGASTDTQYF.

The chain employs TRBV7-9 and TRBJ1-1; tentatively, D is TRBD1 (6 bases). Trimming took 0 bases from V and 4 from J, leaving 9 bases between them. The germline gives CDR1 SEHNR, CDR2 FQNEAQ (reference sequence). The CDR3 runs to 14 residues. CDR3 nucleotide sequence: TGTGCCAGCAGCTTAGCAGGGGGGGTCACTGAAGCTTTCTTT. This gives the protein CASSLAGGVTEAFF.

This chain connects TRBV28 to TRBJ1-1; possibly TRBD1 for D (5 bases). The V and J ends lost 2 bases and 5 bases respectively, with 12 bases between them. The CDR3 length is 14 residues. Per germline, CDR1 MDHEN and CDR2 SYDVKM. The CDR3 DNA sequence: TGTGCCAGCAGTTTACAGGGCCTTGAGACTGAAGCTTTCTTT. Translation: CASSLQGLETEAFF.

V is TRBV29-1 and J is TRBJ1-2, with a weak D call TRBD1 (6 bases). Per the germline V gene, CDR1 is SQVTM and CDR2 is ANQGSEA. The V gene lost 7 bases and the J gene lost 3 bases, with 12 bases spanning the gap. There are 12 residues in the CDR3. The CDR3 region is CSAVGADYGYTF. The CDR3, as DNA: TGCAGCGCGGTGGGGGCTGACTATGGCTACACCTTC. Together with reference TRBV29-1 and TRBJ1-2, the CDR3 gives the full variable domain: SAVISQKPSRDICQRGTSLTIQCQVDSQVTMMFWYRQQPGQSLTLIATANQGSEATYESGFVIDKFPISRPNLTFSTLTVSNMSPEDSSIYLCSAVGADYGYTFGSGTRLTVV.

V usage is TRBV4-2 and J usage is TRBJ1-6; D not certain. V was pared by 0 bases and J by 9 bases, with 15 bases between. The CDR3 runs 16 residues. CDR1 is LGHNA, CDR2 YNFKEQ, per germline. As DNA, the CDR3 is TGTGCCAGCAGCCAAGAAGGAGGCAGCCGGGGTTCACCCCTCCACTTT. Its protein product is CASSQEGGSRGSPLHF.

The chain is built from TRBV10-1 and TRBJ2-5; tentatively, D is TRBD1 (5 bases). Trimming pared 1 base from V and 1 base from J, leaving 10 bases between. The length of the CDR3 is 15 residues. Per germline, CDR1 WNHNN and CDR2 SYGVQD (reference sequence). This CDR3 reads CASSELTALQETQYF. DNA for the CDR3: TGCGCCAGCAGTGAGTTGACAGCGCTCCAAGAGACCCAGTACTTC.